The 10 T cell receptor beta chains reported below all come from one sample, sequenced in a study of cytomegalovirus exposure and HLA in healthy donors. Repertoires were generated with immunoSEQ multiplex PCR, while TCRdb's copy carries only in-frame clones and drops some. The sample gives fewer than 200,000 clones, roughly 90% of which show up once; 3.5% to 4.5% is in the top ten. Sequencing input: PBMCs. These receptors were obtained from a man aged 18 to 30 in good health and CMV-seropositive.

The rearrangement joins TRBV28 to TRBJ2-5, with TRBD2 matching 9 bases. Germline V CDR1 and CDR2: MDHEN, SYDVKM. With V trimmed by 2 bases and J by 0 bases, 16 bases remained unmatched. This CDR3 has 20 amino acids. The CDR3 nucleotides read TGTGCCAGCAGTTTAGGGAGACTAGCGGCCGTAGAGTCGTACCAAGAGACCCAGTACTTC. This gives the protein CASSLGRLAAVESYQETQYF.

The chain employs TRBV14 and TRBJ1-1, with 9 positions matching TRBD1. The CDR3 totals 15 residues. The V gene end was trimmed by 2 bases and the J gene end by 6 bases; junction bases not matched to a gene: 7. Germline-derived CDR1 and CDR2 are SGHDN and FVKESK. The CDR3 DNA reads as TGTGCCAGCAGCCAACCGGGACAGGGTTTCGCTGAAGCTTTCTTT. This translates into CASSQPGQGFAEAFF.

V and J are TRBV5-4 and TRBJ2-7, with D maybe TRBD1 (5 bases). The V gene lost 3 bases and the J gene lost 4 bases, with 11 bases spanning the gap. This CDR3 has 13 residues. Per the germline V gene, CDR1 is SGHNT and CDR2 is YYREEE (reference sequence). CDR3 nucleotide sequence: TGTGCCAGCAGCTCTCTAGGGGTTTACGAGCAGTACTTC. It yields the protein CASSSLGVYEQYF.

The CDR3, as DNA: TGCAGCGTTGAGGGGACAGGTTTACGTAATGAGCAGTTCTTC. Encoded protein: CSVEGTGLRNEQFF. The chain recombines TRBV29-1 with TRBJ2-1; the match to TRBD1 covers 8 bases. This CDR3 has 14 amino acids. CDR1 is SQVTM and CDR2 is ANQGSEA in the germline V gene. The ends lost 3 bases at V and 7 bases at J; junction bases unmatched: 8.

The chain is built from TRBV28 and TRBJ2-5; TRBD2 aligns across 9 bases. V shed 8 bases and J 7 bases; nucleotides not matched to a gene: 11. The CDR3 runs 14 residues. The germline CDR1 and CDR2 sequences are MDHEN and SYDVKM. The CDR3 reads CASDTVQAGGTQYF. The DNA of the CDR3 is TGTGCCAGCGATACTGTGCAAGCGGGAGGGACCCAGTACTTC.

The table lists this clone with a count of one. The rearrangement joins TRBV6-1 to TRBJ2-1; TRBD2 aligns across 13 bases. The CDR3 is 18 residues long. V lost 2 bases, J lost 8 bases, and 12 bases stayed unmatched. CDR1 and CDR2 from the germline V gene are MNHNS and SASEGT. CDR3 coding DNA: TGTGCCAGCAGTGAAACCTCCGCGACTAGCGGGAGGTCTGATGAGCAGTTCTTC. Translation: CASSETSATSGRSDEQFF.

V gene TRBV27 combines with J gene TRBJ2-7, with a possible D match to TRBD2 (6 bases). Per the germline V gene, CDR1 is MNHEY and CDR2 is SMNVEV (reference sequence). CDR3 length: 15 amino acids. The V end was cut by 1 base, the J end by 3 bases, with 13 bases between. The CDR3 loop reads CASSLWGVGFYEQYF. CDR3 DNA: TGTGCCAGCAGTTTATGGGGGGTGGGGTTCTACGAGCAGTACTTC.

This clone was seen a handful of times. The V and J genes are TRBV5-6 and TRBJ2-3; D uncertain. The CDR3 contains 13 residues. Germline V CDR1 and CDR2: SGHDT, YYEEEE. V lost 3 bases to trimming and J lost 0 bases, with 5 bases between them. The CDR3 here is CASSSTSTDTQYF. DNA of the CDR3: TGTGCCAGCAGCTCGACTAGCACAGATACGCAGTATTTT.

DNA of the CDR3: TGTGCCAGCAGCTTGATCCAGGGTACTTTCGACGAGCAGTACTTC. This sequence encodes CASSLIQGTFDEQYF. The V call is TRBV7-8, the J call TRBJ2-7, with a weak D call TRBD1 (5 bases). Germline CDR1 is SGHVS and CDR2 is FQNEAQ. V was pared by 3 bases and J by 5 bases, with 17 bases between. The CDR3 spans 15 residues.

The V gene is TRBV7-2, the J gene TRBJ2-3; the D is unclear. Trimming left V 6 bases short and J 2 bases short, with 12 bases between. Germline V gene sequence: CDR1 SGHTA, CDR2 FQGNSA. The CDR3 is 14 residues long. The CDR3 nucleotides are TGTGCCAGCAGTTACTATAGCACCACAGATACGCAGTATTTT. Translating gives CASSYYSTTDTQYF.